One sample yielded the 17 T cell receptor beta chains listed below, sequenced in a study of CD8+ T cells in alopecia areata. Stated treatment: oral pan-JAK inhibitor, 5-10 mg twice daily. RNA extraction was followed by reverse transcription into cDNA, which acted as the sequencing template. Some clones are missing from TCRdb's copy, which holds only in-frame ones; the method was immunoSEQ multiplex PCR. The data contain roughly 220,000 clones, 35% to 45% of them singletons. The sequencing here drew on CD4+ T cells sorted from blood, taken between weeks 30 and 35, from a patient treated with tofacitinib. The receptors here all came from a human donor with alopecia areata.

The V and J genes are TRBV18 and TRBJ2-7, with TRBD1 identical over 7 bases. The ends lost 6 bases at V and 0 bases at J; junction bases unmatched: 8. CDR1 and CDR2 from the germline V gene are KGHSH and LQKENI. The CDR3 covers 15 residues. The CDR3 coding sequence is TGTGCCAGCTCGCATCGGGACAGTGGCTCCTACGAGCAGTACTTC. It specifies CASSHRDSGSYEQYF.

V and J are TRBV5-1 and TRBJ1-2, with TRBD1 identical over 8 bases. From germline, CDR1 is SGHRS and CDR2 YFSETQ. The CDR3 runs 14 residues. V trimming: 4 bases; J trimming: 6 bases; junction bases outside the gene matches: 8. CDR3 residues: CASSALGTGHGYTF. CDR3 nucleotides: TGCGCCAGCAGCGCACTCGGGACAGGCCATGGCTACACCTTC.

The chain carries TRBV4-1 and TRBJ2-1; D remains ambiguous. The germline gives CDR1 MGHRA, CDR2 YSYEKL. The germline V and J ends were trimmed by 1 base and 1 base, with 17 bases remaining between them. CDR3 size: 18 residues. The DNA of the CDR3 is TGCGCCAGCAGCCAAGTAGAAGGTATTCGTCCATCCTACAATGAGCAGTTCTTC. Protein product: CASSQVEGIRPSYNEQFF.

The DNA for the CDR3 is TGTGCCAGCGCCGGACAGGCCCTCTCCTACGAGCAGTACTTC. Protein sequence: CASAGQALSYEQYF. This chain joins TRBV6-5 and TRBJ2-7; TRBD1 aligns across 7 bases. The CDR3 loop spans 14 amino acids. V dropped 8 bases and J dropped 0; count of bases not matched to a gene: 7. The germline V gene encodes CDR1 MNHEY and CDR2 SVGAGI.

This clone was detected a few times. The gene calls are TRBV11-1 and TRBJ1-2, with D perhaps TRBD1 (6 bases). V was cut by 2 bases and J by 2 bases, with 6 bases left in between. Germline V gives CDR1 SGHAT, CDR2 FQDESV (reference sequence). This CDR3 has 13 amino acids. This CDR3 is CASSLQGNYGYTF. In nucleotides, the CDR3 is TGTGCCAGCAGCTTACAGGGGAACTATGGCTACACCTTC.

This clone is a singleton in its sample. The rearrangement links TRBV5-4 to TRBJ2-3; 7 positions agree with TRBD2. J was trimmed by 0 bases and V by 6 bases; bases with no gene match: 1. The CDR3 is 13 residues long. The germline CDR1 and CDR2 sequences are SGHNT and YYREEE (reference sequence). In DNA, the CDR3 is TGTGCCAGCACTAGCGGTAGCACAGATACGCAGTATTTT. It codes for CASTSGSTDTQYF.

This chain's CDR3 is CASSQTVIDSYGYTF. The CDR3 DNA reads as TGCGCCAGCAGCCAAACGGTTATCGACAGCTATGGCTACACCTTC. The J gene is TRBJ1-2, the V gene TRBV4-1; possibly TRBD1 for D (5 bases). The CDR3 totals 15 residues. Germline assignment: CDR1 MGHRA and CDR2 YSYEKL. The germline V and J ends were trimmed by 2 bases and 4 bases, with 14 bases remaining between them.

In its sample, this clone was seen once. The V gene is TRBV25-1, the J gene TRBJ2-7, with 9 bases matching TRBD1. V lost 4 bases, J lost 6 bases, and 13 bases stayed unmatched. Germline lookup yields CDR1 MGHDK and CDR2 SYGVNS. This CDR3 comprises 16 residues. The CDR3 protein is CASSGYRGRLVREQYF. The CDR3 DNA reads TGTGCCAGCAGTGGCTACAGGGGGCGATTAGTACGCGAGCAGTACTTC.

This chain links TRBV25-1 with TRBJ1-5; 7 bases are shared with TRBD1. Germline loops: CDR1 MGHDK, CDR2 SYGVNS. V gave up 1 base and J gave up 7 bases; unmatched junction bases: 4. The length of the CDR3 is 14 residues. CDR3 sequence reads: CASSESEGAQPQHF. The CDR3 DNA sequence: TGTGCCAGCAGTGAATCGGAGGGGGCACAGCCCCAGCATTTT.

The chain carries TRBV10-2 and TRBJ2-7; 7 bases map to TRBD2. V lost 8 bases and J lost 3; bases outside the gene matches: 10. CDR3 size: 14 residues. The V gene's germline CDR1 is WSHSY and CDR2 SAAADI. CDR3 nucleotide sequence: TGCGCCAGCCAAGAAGCGGGGAAGTACTACGAGCAGTACTTC. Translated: CASQEAGKYYEQYF.

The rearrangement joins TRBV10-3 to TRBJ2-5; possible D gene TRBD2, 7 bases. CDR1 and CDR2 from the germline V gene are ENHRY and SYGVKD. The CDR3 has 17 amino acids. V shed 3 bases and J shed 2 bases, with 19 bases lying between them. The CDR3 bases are TGTGCCATCAGTGACCCGGGGGGCGGGCAGACACAAGAGACCCAGTACTTC. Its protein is CAISDPGGGQTQETQYF.

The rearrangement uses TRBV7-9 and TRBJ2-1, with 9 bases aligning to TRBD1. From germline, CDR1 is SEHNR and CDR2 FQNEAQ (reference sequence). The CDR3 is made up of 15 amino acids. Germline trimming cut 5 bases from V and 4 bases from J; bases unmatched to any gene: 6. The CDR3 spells CASSSGQGRYNEQFF. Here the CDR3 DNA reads TGTGCCAGCAGCAGCGGACAGGGGAGGTACAATGAGCAGTTCTTC.

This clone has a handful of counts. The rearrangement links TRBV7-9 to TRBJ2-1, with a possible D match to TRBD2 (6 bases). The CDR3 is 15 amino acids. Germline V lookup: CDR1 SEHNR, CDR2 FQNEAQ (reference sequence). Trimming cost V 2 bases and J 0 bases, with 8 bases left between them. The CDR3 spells CASSLWRGSYNEQFF. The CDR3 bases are TGTGCCAGCAGCTTATGGCGGGGCTCCTACAATGAGCAGTTCTTC.

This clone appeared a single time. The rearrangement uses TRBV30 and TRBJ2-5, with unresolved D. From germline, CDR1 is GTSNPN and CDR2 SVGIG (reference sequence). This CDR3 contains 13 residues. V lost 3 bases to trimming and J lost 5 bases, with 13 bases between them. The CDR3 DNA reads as TGTGCCTGGAGGGAGACCCAAAGGGAGACCCAGTACTTC. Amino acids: CAWRETQRETQYF.

This CDR3 reads CAWSVGYYFYGYTF. Written as DNA, the CDR3 is TGTGCCTGGAGTGTTGGGTATTACTTCTATGGCTACACCTTC. The J gene is TRBJ1-2, the V gene TRBV30; D is unresolved. The V end was cut by 0 bases, the J end by 4 bases, with 12 bases between. The CDR3 covers 14 residues. Germline lookup yields CDR1 GTSNPN and CDR2 SVGIG (reference sequence).

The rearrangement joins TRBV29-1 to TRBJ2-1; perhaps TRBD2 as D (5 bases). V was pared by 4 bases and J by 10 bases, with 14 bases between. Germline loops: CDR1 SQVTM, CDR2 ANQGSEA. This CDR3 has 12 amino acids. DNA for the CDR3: TGCAGCGTTGGTTCCGGTCCGGGGGAGCAGTTCTTC. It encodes CSVGSGPGEQFF.

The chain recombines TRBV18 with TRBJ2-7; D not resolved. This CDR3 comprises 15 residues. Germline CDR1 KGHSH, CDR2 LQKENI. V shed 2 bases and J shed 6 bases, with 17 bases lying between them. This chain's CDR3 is CASSPGQVIYGEQYF. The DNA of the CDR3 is TGTGCCAGCTCACCAGGTCAGGTTATTTACGGCGAGCAGTACTTC.